The clone carrying this T cell receptor (beta chain) appeared a few times. CDR1 is SEHNR and CDR2 is FQNEAQ in the germline V gene (reference sequence). V was shortened by 2 bases and J by 0 bases, with 15 bases between the two germline ends. The CDR3 totals 17 residues. The sample originates from a study of shared clonotypes between healthy human individuals. In the study overall: CD4 naive and CD4 memory each took three plates per donor, while CD8 naive took two and CD8 memory one.

A deep-level run was used for the assay. The method was immunoSEQ multiplex PCR; TCRdb's version includes in-frame clones alone and lacks a portion of them. The sample lists over 95,000 clones; approximately 70% were seen once. The V and J genes are TRBV7-9 and TRBJ2-3, with D possibly being TRBD2 (5 bases). This TCR was recovered from a woman aged 25 to 39 in good health. What was sequenced was memory CD8+ T cells sorted from blood. Subset reported: CD45RO+ cells pooled with CCR7-negative TemRA cells. The CDR3 nucleotides are TGTGCCAGCAGCTTACCCCTGGCGGGTACTAGCACAGATACGCAGTATTTT. Its protein product is CASSLPLAGTSTDTQYF.